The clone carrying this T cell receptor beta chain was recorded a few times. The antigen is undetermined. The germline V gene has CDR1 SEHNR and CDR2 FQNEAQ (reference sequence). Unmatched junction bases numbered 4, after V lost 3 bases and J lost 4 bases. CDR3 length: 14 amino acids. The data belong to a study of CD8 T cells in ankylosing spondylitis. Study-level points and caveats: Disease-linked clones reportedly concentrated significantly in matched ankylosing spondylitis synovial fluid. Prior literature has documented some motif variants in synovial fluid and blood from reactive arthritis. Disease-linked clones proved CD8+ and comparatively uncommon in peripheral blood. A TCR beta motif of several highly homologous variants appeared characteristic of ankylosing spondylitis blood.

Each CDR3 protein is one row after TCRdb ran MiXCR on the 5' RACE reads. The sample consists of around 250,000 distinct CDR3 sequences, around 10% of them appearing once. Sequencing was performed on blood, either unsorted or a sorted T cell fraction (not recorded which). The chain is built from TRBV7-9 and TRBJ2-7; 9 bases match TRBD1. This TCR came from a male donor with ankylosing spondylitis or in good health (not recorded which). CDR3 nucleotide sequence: TGTGCCAGCAGCTTCCCCGGGACAGGGTACGAGCAGTACTTC. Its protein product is CASSFPGTGYEQYF.